This TCR beta chain was retrieved from a study of T cells after yellow fever vaccination. MiXCR, applied by TCRdb to the 5' RACE reads, yields one record per CDR3 protein. This table has about 220,000 distinct CDR3 sequences, about 3% appearing once. This clonotype appeared many times. Trimming pared 6 bases from V and 0 bases from J, leaving 6 bases between. The CDR3 has 13 residues. Per germline, CDR1 MNHNS and CDR2 SASEGT. The receptor was isolated from a man between 18 and 35 years old who received the YFV17D yellow fever vaccine. J is TRBJ2-1 and V is TRBV6-1, with no clear D. This specimen was CD4+ T cells sorted from PBMCs, taken 10 days after the yellow fever booster vaccination. DNA of the CDR3: TGTGCCAGCAGACCCCTCTCCTACAATGAGCAGTTCTTC. It translates to CASRPLSYNEQFF.